Listed here is a single T cell receptor beta chain. Sequenced by immunoSEQ multiplex PCR; TCRdb stores in-frame clones only, minus some. This sample has roughly 250,000 clones; 83% occur once, and the top ten carry approximately 4%. The CDR3 is 13 residues long. Germline CDR1 and CDR2: SGDLS and YYNGEE. V lost 6 bases to trimming and J lost 6 bases, with 15 bases between them. The sample belongs to a study of blood T cell repertoires in COVID-19. Study-wide context: PBMCs, B-cell-depleted T cells, or T cells provided the cDNA or gDNA that made up the material.

Living in roughly 23 US areas, the participants were between roughly 18 and 89 years of age. The TCR comes from a middle-aged woman who had been exposed to COVID-19. The chain carries TRBV9 and TRBJ1-1; D is possibly TRBD1 (6 bases). Input material: PBMCs or T cells enriched from blood (not recorded which). CDR3 bases: TGTGCCAGCAACAAGATCAGGGGAGCTGAAGCTTTCTTT. It yields the protein CASNKIRGAEAFF.